These T cell receptor beta chains were read from a single sample in a study of CD8 T cells in Susac syndrome. TCRdb fed the immunoSEQ multiplex PCR reads into MiXCR, producing one record per CDR3 protein. The profile shows about 120,000 distinct CDR3 sequences, 94% of them singletons. The source material was CD4+ T cells from PBMCs. The receptors derive from a human donor in good health. Each CDR3 is given with its conserved first and last residue. Each record gives: clone size, J gene, V gene, CDR3 protein. Rows give clone size only sometimes, using once, few, many, or a class for an expanded clone.

NA	TRBJ1-4	TRBV5-1	CASRLGTDEKLFF
few	TRBJ1-1	TRBV6-2/TRBV6-3	CASSYGAGGTEAFF
NA	TRBJ2-2	TRBV24-1	CATSEEGTGELFF
NA	TRBJ2-3	TRBV20-1	CSARGRTGLPTRTDTQYF
NA	TRBJ1-1	TRBV4-2	CASSQDYSRSSTEAFF
NA	TRBJ1-5	TRBV12-3/TRBV12-4	CASTLNGGQPQHF
NA	TRBJ2-2	TRBV12-3/TRBV12-4	CASKELANTGELFF
NA	TRBJ2-3	TRBV20-1	CSAMDKRNTDTQYF
once	TRBJ1-3	TRBV7-9	CASSRQGTISGNTIYF
few	TRBJ2-2	TRBV29-1	CSVGTSYTGELFF
NA	TRBJ2-1	TRBV5-1	CASSLVPITGTGEGNNEQFF
NA	TRBJ2-1	TRBV11-3	CASSLQGGGYNEQFF
NA	TRBJ2-7	TRBV6-5	CASTMYSGSSYEQYF
NA	TRBJ1-2	TRBV3-1	CASSQQGYGYTF
NA	TRBJ1-3	TRBV2	CASRGPGTGPGNTIYF
NA	TRBJ1-1	TRBV7-9	CASRPDRGGNTEAFF
NA	TRBJ1-4	TRBV29-1	CSVGQGGFNEKLFF
NA	TRBJ2-5	TRBV18	CASSPETSGKYQETQYF
NA	TRBJ2-7	TRBV20-1	CSARELAAPFYEQYF
NA	TRBJ1-1	TRBV12-3/TRBV12-4	CASSLDTGGDTEAFF
NA	TRBJ1-3	TRBV27	CASTSSGNTIYF
NA	TRBJ2-7	TRBV3-1	CASSQAAGWSYEQYF
NA	TRBJ2-5	TRBV5-1	CASSSGLQETQYF
NA	TRBJ2-5	TRBV6-5	CASSYSSGVETQYF
NA	TRBJ2-1	TRBV5-1	CASSLGQTDNEQFF
NA	TRBJ1-2	TRBV7-2	CASSQGGVHNYGYTF
NA	TRBJ2-5	TRBV7-6	CASSSYPGGAGSFETQYF
NA	TRBJ2-3	TRBV7-2	CASSPRDRHGIDTQYF